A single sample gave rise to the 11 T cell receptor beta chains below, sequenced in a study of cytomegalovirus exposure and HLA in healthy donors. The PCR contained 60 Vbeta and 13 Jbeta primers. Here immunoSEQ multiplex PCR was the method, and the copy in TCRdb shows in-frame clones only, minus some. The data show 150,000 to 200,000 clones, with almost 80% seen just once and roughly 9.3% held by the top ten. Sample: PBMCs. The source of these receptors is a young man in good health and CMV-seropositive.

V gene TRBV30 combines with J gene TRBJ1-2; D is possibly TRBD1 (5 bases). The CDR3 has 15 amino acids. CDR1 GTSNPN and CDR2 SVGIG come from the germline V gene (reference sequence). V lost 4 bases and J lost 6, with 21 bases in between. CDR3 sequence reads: CAWIPPPGGVDGYTF. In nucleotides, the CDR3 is TGTGCCTGGATCCCCCCACCGGGGGGAGTCGATGGCTACACCTTC.

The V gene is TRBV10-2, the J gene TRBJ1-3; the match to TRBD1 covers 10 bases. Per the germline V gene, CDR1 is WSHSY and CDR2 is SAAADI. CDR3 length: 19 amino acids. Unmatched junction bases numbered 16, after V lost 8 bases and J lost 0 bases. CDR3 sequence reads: CASGMGTGVEEGSGNTIYF. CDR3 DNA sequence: TGCGCCAGCGGAATGGGGACAGGGGTTGAAGAAGGCTCTGGAAACACCATATATTTT.

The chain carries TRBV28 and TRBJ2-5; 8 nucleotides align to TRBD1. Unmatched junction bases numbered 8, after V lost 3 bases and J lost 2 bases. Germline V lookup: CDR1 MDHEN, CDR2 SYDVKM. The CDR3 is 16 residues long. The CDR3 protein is CASSLFRGTGQETQYF. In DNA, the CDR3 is TGTGCCAGCAGTTTGTTCCGTGGGACAGGACAAGAGACCCAGTACTTC.

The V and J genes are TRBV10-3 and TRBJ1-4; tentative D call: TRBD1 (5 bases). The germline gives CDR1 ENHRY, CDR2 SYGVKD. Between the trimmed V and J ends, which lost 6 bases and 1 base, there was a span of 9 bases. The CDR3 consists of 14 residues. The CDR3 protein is CAISREGTNEKLFF. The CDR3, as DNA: TGTGCCATCAGCAGGGAAGGAACTAATGAAAAACTGTTTTTT.

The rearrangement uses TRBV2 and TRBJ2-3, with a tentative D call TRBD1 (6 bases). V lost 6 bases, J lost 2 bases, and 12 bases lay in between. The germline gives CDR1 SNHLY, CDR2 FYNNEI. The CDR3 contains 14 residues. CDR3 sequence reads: CASRWDKYTDTQYF. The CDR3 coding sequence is TGTGCCAGCAGATGGGACAAGTACACAGATACGCAGTATTTT.

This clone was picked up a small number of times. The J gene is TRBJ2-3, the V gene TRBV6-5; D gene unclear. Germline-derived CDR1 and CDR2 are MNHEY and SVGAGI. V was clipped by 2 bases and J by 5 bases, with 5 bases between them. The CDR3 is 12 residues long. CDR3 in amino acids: CASSYGIDTQYF. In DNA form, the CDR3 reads TGTGCCAGCAGTTACGGCATAGATACGCAGTATTTT.

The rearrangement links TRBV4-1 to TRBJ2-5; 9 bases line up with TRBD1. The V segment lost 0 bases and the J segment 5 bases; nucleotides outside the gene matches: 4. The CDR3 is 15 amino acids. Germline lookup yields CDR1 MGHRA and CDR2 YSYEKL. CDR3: CASSQDGTGRETQYF. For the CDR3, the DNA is TGCGCCAGCAGCCAAGATGGGACAGGGAGGGAGACCCAGTACTTC.

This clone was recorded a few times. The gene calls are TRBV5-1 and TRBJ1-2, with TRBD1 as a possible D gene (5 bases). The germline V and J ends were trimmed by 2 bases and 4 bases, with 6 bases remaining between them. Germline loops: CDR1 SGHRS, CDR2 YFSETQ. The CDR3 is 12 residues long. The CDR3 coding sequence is TGCGCCAGCAGCTTCGACAGCTATGGCTACACCTTC. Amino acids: CASSFDSYGYTF.

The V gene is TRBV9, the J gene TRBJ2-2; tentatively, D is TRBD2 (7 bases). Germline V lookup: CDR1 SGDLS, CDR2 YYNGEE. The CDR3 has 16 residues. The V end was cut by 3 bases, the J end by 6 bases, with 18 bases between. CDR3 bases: TGTGCCAGCAGCGGAGTGGGGGGGCGTTTTGCCGGGGAGCTGTTTTTT. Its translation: CASSGVGGRFAGELFF.

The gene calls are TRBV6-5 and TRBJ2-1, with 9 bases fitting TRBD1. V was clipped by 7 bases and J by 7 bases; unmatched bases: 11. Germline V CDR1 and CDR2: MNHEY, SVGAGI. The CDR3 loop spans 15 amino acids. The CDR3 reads CASTFRDREKNEQFF. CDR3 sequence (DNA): TGTGCCAGCACTTTCAGGGACAGGGAGAAGAATGAGCAGTTCTTC.

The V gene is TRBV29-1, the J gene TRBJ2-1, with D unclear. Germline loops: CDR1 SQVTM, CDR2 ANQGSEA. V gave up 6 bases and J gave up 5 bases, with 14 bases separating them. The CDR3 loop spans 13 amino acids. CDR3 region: CSVGSYDDNEQFF. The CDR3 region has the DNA TGCAGCGTGGGCTCTTACGACGACAATGAGCAGTTCTTC.